This is a list of T cell receptor beta chains from one sample in a study of T cell changes during pregnancy in multiple sclerosis. Generated by immunoSEQ multiplex PCR, the TCRdb table keeps only in-frame clones and is missing some. This table has roughly 45,000 clones, just over 90% appearing once. The sample in question was CD8+ T cells from peripheral blood mononuclear cells, obtained after pregnancy. Receptors were obtained from a female donor with multiple sclerosis, enrolled in a pregnancy study. Each CDR3 is given with its conserved first and last residue. Each record gives: D gene, J gene, V gene, CDR3 length, clone size, CDR3 protein, CDR3 DNA. The D gene is left open where the match is weak. Clone size appears in some rows only: once, few, many, or a class for an expanded clone.

>TRBD1|TRBJ1-5|TRBV7-8|16|NA
CASSLPGGYSNQPQHF
TGTGCCAGCAGCTTACCAGGGGGTTATAGCAATCAGCCCCAGCATTTT
>NA|TRBJ1-1|TRBV6-6|16|NA
CASSYPLAPEGTEAFF
TGTGCCAGCAGTTACCCCTTGGCCCCGGAGGGGACTGAAGCTTTCTTT
>TRBD1|TRBJ1-6|TRBV4-1|15|NA
CASSQGTGLNSPLHF
TGCGCCAGCAGCCAAGGGACAGGCCTTAATTCACCCCTCCACTTT
>NA|TRBJ1-1|TRBV7-2|13|once
CASSLGGDIEAFF
TGTGCCAGCAGCTTGGGGGGGGACATCGAAGCTTTCTTT
>NA|TRBJ2-2|TRBV6-6|15|NA
CASSYSAGSTGELFF
TGTGCCAGCAGTTACTCGGCAGGGTCGACCGGGGAGCTGTTTTTT
>TRBD1|TRBJ2-1|TRBV4-2|14|NA
CASSQPGQGNEQFF
TGTGCCAGCAGCCAGCCAGGACAGGGCAATGAGCAGTTCTTC
>TRBD1|TRBJ2-1|TRBV18|15|NA
CASSLRDRGYNEQFF
TGTGCCAGCTCACTTCGGGACAGGGGCTACAATGAGCAGTTCTTC
>TRBD1|TRBJ1-2|TRBV9|13|NA
CASSIQGAPGYTF
TGTGCCAGCAGCATACAGGGGGCGCCTGGCTACACCTTC
>NA|TRBJ1-2|TRBV29-1|13|NA
CSVESGERGGYTF
TGCAGCGTTGAGTCGGGGGAGCGAGGTGGCTACACCTTC
>TRBD2|TRBJ2-5|TRBV7-8|15|NA
CASSPSLGGGETQYF
TGTGCCAGCAGCCCTAGTCTGGGGGGGGGAGAGACCCAGTACTTC
>NA|TRBJ1-3|TRBV15|15|NA
CATSRDRGFGNTIYF
TGTGCCACCAGCAGAGATCGCGGCTTTGGAAACACCATATATTTT
>NA|TRBJ2-7|TRBV7-8|15|NA
CASSGGTSTLYEQYF
TGTGCCAGCAGCGGCGGGACTTCCACCCTCTACGAGCAGTACTTC
>NA|TRBJ1-4|TRBV7-6|14|NA
CASSLEADNEKLFF
TGTGCCAGCAGCTTAGAGGCGGATAATGAAAAACTGTTTTTT
>NA|TRBJ2-7|TRBV27|17|once
CASSLSSVAPGRGEQYF
TGTGCCAGCAGTTTATCTTCGGTGGCACCGGGTAGGGGGGAGCAGTACTTC
>NA|TRBJ1-1|TRBV10-3|17|NA
CAISESFQRVMDTEAFF
TGTGCCATCAGTGAATCCTTCCAGCGGGTTATGGACACTGAAGCTTTCTTT
>NA|TRBJ2-7|TRBV29-1|12|NA
CSFTGSPYEQYF
TGCAGCTTTACAGGGAGTCCCTACGAGCAGTACTTC
>NA|TRBJ1-3|TRBV10-3|19|NA
CAINYPAETRDTSGNTIYF
TGTGCCATCAATTACCCTGCCGAAACCCGGGACACCTCTGGAAACACCATATATTTT
>NA|TRBJ1-1|TRBV6-4|13|NA
CASSDGGTTEAFF
TGTGCCAGCAGTGACGGCGGAACCACTGAAGCTTTCTTT
>TRBD2|TRBJ2-1|TRBV7-8|16|NA
CASSLEGLAGVGEQFF
TGTGCCAGCAGCTTAGAGGGACTAGCGGGAGTAGGTGAGCAGTTCTTC
>NA|TRBJ2-4|TRBV7-9|14|NA
CASSVPGESNIQYF
TGTGCCAGCAGCGTTCCCGGGGAATCAAACATTCAGTACTTC
>NA|TRBJ2-5|TRBV15|15|NA
CATSRDPTSQETQYF
TGTGCCACCAGCAGAGACCCCACTAGCCAAGAGACCCAGTACTTC
>TRBD1|TRBJ2-7|TRBV5-5|15|NA
CASSLVLDRAYEQYF
TGTGCCAGCAGCTTGGTTCTTGACAGGGCCTACGAGCAGTACTTC
>NA|TRBJ2-6|TRBV7-9|19|NA
CASSLARVVPTSGANVLTF
TGTGCCAGCAGCTTAGCGCGGGTTGTACCCACCTCTGGGGCCAACGTCCTGACTTTC
>TRBD1|TRBJ2-7|TRBV6-1|15|NA
CASSFDRAGSYEQYF
TGTGCCAGCAGCTTCGACAGGGCGGGCTCCTACGAGCAGTACTTC
>NA|TRBJ2-2|TRBV4-2|14|NA
CASSPLEQAGELFF
TGTGCCAGCAGCCCTCTCGAGCAGGCCGGGGAGCTGTTTTTT
>NA|TRBJ2-7|TRBV19|13|once
CASSIGPNYEQYF
TGTGCCAGTAGTATAGGTCCAAACTACGAGCAGTACTTC
>TRBD2|TRBJ2-1|TRBV4-2|15|NA
CASSQVRGGNNEQFF
TGTGCCAGCAGCCAAGTACGGGGGGGCAACAATGAGCAGTTCTTC
>NA|TRBJ1-1|TRBV19|14|NA
CASSIVGGITEAFF
TGTGCCAGTAGTATAGTTGGAGGAATAACTGAAGCTTTCTTT
>TRBD1|TRBJ1-1|TRBV28|14|NA
CASSHRGRDTEAFF
TGTGCCAGCAGTCACAGGGGGCGAGACACTGAAGCTTTCTTT
>TRBD1|TRBJ1-1|TRBV7-9|14|once
CASRPDRGGTEAFF
TGTGCCAGCAGACCTGACAGGGGGGGCACTGAAGCTTTCTTT
>TRBD1|TRBJ1-1|TRBV5-1|16|NA
CASSLTPGQGNTEAFF
TGCGCCAGCAGCTTGACTCCGGGACAGGGGAACACTGAAGCTTTCTTT
>NA|TRBJ2-1|TRBV27|15|NA
CASSLGGIGYNEQFF
TGTGCCAGCAGCCTCGGGGGAATCGGGTACAATGAGCAGTTCTTC
>NA|TRBJ2-4|TRBV2|13|NA
CATTVVAKNIQYF
TGTGCCACAACAGTAGTAGCCAAAAACATTCAGTACTTC
>NA|TRBJ2-7|TRBV5-8|12|medium-sized
CASSSLDYEQYF
TGTGCCAGCAGCTCCTTAGACTACGAGCAGTACTTC
>TRBD1|TRBJ2-7|TRBV29-1|13|NA
CSVETGQPYEQYF
TGCAGCGTTGAGACGGGACAGCCTTACGAGCAGTACTTC
>NA|TRBJ2-7|TRBV4-1|15|NA
CASSQESRVAYEQYF
TGCGCCAGCAGCCAAGAGTCCAGGGTCGCCTACGAGCAGTACTTC
>NA|TRBJ2-7|TRBV12-2|16|NA
CASRLKRGQGSNEQYF
TGTGCAAGTCGCTTAAAACGGGGACAGGGTAGTAACGAGCAGTACTTC
>TRBD1|TRBJ2-3|TRBV6-4|15|NA
CASSDSGQGADTQYF
TGTGCCAGCAGTGACTCGGGGCAGGGGGCAGATACGCAGTATTTT
>TRBD2|TRBJ2-5|TRBV9|14|NA
CASSVEGTRETQYF
TGTGCCAGCAGCGTAGAAGGGACTAGAGAGACCCAGTACTTC
>TRBD2|TRBJ2-1|TRBV4-3|16|NA
CASSQEPSGTYNEQFF
TGCGCCAGCAGCCAAGAACCTAGCGGGACCTACAATGAGCAGTTCTTC
>TRBD1|TRBJ1-5|TRBV5-6|14|NA
CASSLQGASQPQHF
TGTGCCAGCAGCCTACAGGGGGCGAGTCAGCCCCAGCATTTT